This is a list of T cell receptor beta chains from one sample in a study of T cells and copy number aberrations in small-cell lung cancer. Using immunoSEQ multiplex PCR, the repertoire was profiled, and TCRdb retains in-frame clones only, with some absent. The sample comprises 8,500 to 10,000 clones, about 79% of which are singletons, and 25% to 35% rests with the top ten. The sample comprised normal tissue next to the tumor. The origin of the receptors is a man aged 60 to 75 with small cell lung cancer. Both conserved end residues are part of each CDR3. The D gene is left open where the match is weak. Clone size is not always given. Where it is, it says once, few, many or a class for expanded clones.

cdr3_length j_call clone_size d_call v_call cdr3_nt cdr3_aa
11 TRBJ2-1 - - TRBV19 TGTGCCAGTAGCAGTTACAATGAGCAGTTCTTC CASSSYNEQFF
13 TRBJ2-7 - - TRBV7-2 TGTGCCAGCAGCTTAGAAGTTACGCGGGAGCAGTACTTC CASSLEVTREQYF
12 TRBJ1-1 few TRBD1 TRBV30 TGTGCCTTAAACAGGGGGATCACTGAAGCTTTCTTT CALNRGITEAFF
16 TRBJ2-3 once TRBD2 TRBV7-6 TGTGCCAGCAGCTTAACCCCTAGCGGGAGTAGAGATACGCAGTATTTT CASSLTPSGSRDTQYF
12 TRBJ2-1 few - TRBV7-9 TGTGCCAGCAGCCTACCAGACAATGAGCAGTTCTTC CASSLPDNEQFF
13 TRBJ2-7 - - TRBV6-1 TGTGCCAGCAGTACAGGGATCTCCTACGAGCAGTACTTC CASSTGISYEQYF
16 TRBJ1-1 - - TRBV6-4 TGTGCCAGCAGTGACTCGCCACAGGATATGAACACTGAAGCTTTCTTT CASSDSPQDMNTEAFF
15 TRBJ2-1 - TRBD2 TRBV6-6 TGTGCCAGCAGTTACTCGTCTAGCGGGAGAGATGAGCAGTTCTTC CASSYSSSGRDEQFF
14 TRBJ2-3 - - TRBV5-1 TGCGCCAGCAGCCAGCTAGCCCACACAGATACGCAGTATTTT CASSQLAHTDTQYF
14 TRBJ2-3 - - TRBV5-8 TGTGCCAGCAGCTTGGGGACAGCCACAGATACGCAGTATTTT CASSLGTATDTQYF
16 TRBJ2-7 once TRBD2 TRBV11-3 TGTGCCAGCAGCCCCCCGGGGCTAGCGGGAGTACAGGAGCAGTACTTC CASSPPGLAGVQEQYF
13 TRBJ2-4 few - TRBV5-8 TGTGCCAGCAGCCCTCGGCCGGGAGTCATTCAGTACTTC CASSPRPGVIQYF
15 TRBJ2-5 - TRBD2 TRBV30 TGTGCCTGGAGTGTACTAGCGGGGAACAAAGAGACCCAGTACTTC CAWSVLAGNKETQYF
11 TRBJ2-5 - - TRBV30 TGTGCCTGGAGAGTTATCGAGACCCAGTACTTC CAWRVIETQYF
16 TRBJ1-4 - TRBD1 TRBV10-2 TGCGCCAGCATGCCACAGGGGGCCGATACTAATGAAAAACTGTTTTTT CASMPQGADTNEKLFF
14 TRBJ2-2 - TRBD1 TRBV5-4 TGTGCCAGCAGTGGGACAGGGGGAGCCGGGGAGCTGTTTTTT CASSGTGGAGELFF
14 TRBJ1-2 - TRBD1 TRBV7-2 TGTGCCAGCAGCAAGGACAGGGGGCCATATGGCTACACCTTC CASSKDRGPYGYTF
14 TRBJ2-5 - - TRBV7-2 TGTGCCAGCAGCTTAGGGCGGAGCTTAGAGACCCAGTACTTC CASSLGRSLETQYF
13 TRBJ1-1 - - TRBV29-1 TGCAGCGTTGGAGAGTGGCAGGGAGGGGAAGCTTTCTTT CSVGEWQGGEAFF
11 TRBJ2-4 - TRBD2 TRBV5-6 TGTGCCAGCAGCTGGGGGGGCATTCAGTACTTC CASSWGGIQYF
15 TRBJ2-1 - - TRBV7-2 TGTGCCAGCAGCTTAGGTTCTAATCTATACAATGAGCAGTTCTTC CASSLGSNLYNEQFF
12 TRBJ2-7 large TRBD2 TRBV27 TGTGCCAGCTGGAAATGGGGGGGCGAGCAGTACTTC CASWKWGGEQYF